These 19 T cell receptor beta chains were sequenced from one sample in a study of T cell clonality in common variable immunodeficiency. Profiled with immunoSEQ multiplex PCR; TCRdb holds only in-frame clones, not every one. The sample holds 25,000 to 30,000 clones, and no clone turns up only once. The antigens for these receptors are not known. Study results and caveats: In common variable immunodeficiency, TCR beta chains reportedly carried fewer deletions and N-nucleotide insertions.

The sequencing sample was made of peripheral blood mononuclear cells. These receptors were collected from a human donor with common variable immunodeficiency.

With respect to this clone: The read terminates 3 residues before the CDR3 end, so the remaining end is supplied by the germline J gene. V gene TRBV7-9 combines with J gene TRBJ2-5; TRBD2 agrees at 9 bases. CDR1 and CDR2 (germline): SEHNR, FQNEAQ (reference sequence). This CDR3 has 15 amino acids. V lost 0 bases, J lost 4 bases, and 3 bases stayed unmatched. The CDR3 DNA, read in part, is TGTGCCAGCAGCTTAGCGGGGACTAGCAGAGAGACC. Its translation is CASSLAGTSRET. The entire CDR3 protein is CASSLAGTSRETQYF.

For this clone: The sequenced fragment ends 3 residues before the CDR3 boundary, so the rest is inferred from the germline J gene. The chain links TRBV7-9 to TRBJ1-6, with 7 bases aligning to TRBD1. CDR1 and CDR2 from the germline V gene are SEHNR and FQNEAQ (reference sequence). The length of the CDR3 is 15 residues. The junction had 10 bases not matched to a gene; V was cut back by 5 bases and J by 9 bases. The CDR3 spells CASSLSRAGGSPLHF. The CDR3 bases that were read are TGTGCCAGCAGCCTAAGCCGGGCAGGGGGTTCACCC.

CDR3 DNA, as far as it was read: TGTGCCAGTAGTGGTCGAGCGGGGAGACGATCTAGCACAGATACG. Encoded protein: CASSGRAGRRSSTDT. The full CDR3 reads CASSGRAGRRSSTDTQYF. The rearrangement links TRBV19 to TRBJ2-3, with 7 bases lining up with TRBD2. The read stops 3 residues short of the end of the CDR3; the missing end is completed from the germline J gene. The V gene's germline CDR1 is LNHDA and CDR2 SQIVND (reference sequence). CDR3 length: 18 residues. Losses at the gene ends were 5 bases for V and 0 bases for J; bases not matched to a gene: 14.

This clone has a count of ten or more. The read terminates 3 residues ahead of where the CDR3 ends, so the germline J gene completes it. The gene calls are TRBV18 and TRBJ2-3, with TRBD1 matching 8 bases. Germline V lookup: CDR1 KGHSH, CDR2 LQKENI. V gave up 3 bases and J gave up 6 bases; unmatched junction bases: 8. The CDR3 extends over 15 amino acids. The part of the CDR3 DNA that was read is TGTGCCAGCTCACCGAGACAGGGGAAAAGCGATACG. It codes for CASSPRQGKSDT. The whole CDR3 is CASSPRQGKSDTQYF.

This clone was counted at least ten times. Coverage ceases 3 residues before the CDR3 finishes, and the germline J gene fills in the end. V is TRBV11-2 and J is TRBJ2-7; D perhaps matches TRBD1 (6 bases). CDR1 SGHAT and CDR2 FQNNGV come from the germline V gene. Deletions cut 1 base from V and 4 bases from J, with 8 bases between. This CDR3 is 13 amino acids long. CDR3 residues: CASSLGGQYEQYF. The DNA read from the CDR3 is TGTGCCAGCAGCTTAGGGGGACAATACGAG.

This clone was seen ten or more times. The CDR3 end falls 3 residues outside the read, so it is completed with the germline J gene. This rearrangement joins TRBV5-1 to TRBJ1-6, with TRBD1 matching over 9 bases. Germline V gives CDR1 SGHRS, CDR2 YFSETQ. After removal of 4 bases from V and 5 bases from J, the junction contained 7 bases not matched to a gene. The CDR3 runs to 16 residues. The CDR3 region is CASSLEDRGNNSPLHF. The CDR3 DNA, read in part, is TGCGCCAGCAGCCTAGAGGACAGGGGCAATAATTCACCC.

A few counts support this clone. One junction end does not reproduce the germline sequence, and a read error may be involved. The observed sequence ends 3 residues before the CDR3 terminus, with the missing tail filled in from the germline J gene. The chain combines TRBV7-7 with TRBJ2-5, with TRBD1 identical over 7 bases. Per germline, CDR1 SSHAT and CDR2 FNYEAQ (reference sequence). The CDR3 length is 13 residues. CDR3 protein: CASGLGTAETQYF. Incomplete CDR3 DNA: TGTGCCAGCGGCTTAGGGACAGCAGAGACC.

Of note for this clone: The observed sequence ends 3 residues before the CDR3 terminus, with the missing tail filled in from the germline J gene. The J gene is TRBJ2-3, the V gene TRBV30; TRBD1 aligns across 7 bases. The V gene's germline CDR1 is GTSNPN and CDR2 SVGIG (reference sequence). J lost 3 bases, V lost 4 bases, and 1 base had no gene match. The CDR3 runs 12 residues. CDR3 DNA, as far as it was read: TGTGCCTGGAAGGGGGCAACAGATACG. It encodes CAWKGATDT. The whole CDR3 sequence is CAWKGATDTQYF.

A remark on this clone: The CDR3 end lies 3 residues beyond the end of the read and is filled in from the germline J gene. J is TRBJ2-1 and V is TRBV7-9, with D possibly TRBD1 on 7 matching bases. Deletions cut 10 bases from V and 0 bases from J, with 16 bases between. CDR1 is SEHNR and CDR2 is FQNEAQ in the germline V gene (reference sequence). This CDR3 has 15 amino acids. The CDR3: CATQPEGASYNEQFF. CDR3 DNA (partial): TGTGCCACCCAACCGGAGGGGGCCTCCTACAATGAG.

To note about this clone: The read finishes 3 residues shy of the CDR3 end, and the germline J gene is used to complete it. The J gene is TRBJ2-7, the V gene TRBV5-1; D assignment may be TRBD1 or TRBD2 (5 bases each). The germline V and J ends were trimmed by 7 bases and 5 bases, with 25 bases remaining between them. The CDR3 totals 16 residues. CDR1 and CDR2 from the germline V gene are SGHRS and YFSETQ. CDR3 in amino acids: CASREGQALISNEQYF. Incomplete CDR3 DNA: TGCGCCAGCCGCGAGGGGCAGGCCCTGATCTCTAACGAG.

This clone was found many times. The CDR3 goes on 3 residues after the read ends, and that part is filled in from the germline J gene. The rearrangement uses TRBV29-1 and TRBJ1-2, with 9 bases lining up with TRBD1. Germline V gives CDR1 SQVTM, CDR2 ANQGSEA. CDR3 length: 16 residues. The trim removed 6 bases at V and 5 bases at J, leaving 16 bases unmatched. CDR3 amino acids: CSVRGGQGSTFYGYTF. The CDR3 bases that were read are TGCAGCGTCCGAGGGGGACAGGGATCCACGTTTTATGGC.

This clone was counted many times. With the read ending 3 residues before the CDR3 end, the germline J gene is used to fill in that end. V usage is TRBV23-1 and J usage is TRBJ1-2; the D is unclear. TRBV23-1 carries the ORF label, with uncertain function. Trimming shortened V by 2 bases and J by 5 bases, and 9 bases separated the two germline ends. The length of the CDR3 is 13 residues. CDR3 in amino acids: CASSQIRGYGYTF. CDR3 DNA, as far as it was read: TGCGCCAGCAGTCAAATACGAGGGTATGGC.

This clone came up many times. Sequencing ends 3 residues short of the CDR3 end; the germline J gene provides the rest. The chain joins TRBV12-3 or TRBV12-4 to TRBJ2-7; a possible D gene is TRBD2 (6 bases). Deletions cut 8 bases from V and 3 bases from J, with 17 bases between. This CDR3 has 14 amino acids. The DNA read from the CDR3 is TGTGCCAGCTGTACCGGGACTTTATTCTACGAG. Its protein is CASCTGTLFYE. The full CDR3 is CASCTGTLFYEQYF.

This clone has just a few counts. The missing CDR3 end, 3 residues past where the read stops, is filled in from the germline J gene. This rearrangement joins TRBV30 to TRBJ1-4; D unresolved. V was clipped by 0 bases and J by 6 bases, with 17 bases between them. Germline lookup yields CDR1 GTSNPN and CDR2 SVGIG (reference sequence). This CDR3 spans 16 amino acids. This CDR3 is CAWSVLGGPLDEKLFF. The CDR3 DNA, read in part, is TGTGCCTGGAGTGTACTAGGTGGACCTCTGGATGAAAAA.

The DNA read from the CDR3 is TGTGCCAGCAGCTTACAAGACACCCTC. Protein: CASSLQDTL. The CDR3 in full is CASSLQDTLYTF. The chain couples TRBV7-2 to TRBJ1-2; D is unresolved. The CDR3 end is not reached by the read, which stops 3 residues before it; the germline J gene fills it in. The V gene's germline CDR1 is SGHTA and CDR2 FQGNSA. This CDR3 spans 12 amino acids.

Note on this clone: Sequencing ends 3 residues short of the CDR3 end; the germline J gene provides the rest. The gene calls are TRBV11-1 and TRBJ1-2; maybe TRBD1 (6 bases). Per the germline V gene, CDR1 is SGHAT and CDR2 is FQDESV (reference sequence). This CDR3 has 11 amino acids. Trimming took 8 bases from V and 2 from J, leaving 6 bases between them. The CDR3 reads CASGQNYGYTF. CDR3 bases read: TGTGCCAGCGGACAGAACTATGGC.

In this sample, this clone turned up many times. The part of the CDR3 DNA that was read is TGCGCCAGCAGCTTGACTCCCACCGGGGGGAACACCGGGGAG. It yields the protein CASSLTPTGGNTGE. The whole CDR3 reads CASSLTPTGGNTGELFF. V and J are TRBV5-1 and TRBJ2-2; tentatively, D is TRBD2 (6 bases). Read data end 3 residues before the CDR3 end; the end is taken from the germline J gene. Germline assignment: CDR1 SGHRS and CDR2 YFSETQ. This CDR3 has 17 residues. Trimming removed 1 base from V and 1 base from J, with 14 bases in between.

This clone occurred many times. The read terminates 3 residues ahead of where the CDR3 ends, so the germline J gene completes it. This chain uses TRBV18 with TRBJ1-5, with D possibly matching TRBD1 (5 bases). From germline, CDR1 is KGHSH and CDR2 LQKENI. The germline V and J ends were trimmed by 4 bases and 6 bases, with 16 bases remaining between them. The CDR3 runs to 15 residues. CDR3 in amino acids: CASSLSDSRGQPQHF. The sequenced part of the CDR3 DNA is TGTGCCAGCTCACTCAGTGACAGCCGAGGTCAGCCC.

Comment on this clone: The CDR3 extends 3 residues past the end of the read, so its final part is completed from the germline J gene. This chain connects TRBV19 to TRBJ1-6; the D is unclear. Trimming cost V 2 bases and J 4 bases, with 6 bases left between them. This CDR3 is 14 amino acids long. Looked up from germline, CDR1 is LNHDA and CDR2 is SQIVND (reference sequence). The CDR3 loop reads CASSIQIYNSPLHF. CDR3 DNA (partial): TGTGCCAGTAGTATACAGATTTATAATTCACCC.